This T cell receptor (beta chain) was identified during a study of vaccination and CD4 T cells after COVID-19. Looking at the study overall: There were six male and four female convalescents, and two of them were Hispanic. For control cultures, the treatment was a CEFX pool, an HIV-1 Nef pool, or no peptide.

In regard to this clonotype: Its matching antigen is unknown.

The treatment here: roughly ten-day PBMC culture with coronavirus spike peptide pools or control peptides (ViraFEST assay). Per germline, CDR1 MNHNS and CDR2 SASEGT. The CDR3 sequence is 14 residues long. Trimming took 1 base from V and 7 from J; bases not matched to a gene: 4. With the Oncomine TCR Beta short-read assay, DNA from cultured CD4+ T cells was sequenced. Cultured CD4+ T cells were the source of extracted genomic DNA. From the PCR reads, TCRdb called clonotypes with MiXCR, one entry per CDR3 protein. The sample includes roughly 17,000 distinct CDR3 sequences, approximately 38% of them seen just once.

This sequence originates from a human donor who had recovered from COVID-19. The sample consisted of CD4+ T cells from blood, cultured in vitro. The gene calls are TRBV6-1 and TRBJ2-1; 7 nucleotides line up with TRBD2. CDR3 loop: CASSEEGGPNEQFF. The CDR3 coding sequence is TGTGCCAGCAGTGAAGAGGGAGGGCCGAATGAGCAGTTCTTC.